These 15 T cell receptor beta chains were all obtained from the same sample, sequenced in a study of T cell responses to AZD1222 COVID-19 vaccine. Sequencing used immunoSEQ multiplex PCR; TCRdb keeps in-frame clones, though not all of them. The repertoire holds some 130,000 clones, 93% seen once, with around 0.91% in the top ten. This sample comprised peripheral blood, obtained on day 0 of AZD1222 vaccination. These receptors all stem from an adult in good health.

CDR3 loop: CASSLTRDRGQPQHF. DNA for the CDR3: TGTGCCAGCAGCTTGACCCGGGACAGGGGTCAGCCCCAGCATTTT. The chain recombines TRBV5-8 with TRBJ1-5, with TRBD1 matching 10 bases. Germline values: CDR1 SGHTS, CDR2 YDEGEE. The V and J ends lost 1 base and 6 bases, in that order; junction bases with no gene match: 4. The CDR3 has 15 residues.

CDR3 amino acids: CASSPRLSSYNEQFF. The DNA for the CDR3 is TGTGCCAGCTCACCACGCCTGAGCTCCTACAATGAGCAGTTCTTC. The V gene is TRBV18, the J gene TRBJ2-1; no definite D call. The CDR3 totals 15 residues. Trimming took 1 base from V and 0 from J, leaving 7 bases between them. Germline CDR1 and CDR2: KGHSH and LQKENI.

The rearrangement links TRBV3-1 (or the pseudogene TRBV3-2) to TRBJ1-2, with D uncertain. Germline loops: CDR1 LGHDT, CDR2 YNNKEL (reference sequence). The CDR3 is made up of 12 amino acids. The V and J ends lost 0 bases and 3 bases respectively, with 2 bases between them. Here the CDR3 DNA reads TGTGCCAGCAGCCAAGATGACTATGGCTACACCTTC. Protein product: CASSQDDYGYTF.

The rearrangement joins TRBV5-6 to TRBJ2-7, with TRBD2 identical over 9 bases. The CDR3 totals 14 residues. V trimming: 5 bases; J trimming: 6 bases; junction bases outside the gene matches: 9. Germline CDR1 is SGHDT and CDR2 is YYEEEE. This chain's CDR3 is CASSFPGLASEQYF. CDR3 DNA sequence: TGTGCCAGCAGTTTTCCGGGACTAGCCAGCGAGCAGTACTTC.

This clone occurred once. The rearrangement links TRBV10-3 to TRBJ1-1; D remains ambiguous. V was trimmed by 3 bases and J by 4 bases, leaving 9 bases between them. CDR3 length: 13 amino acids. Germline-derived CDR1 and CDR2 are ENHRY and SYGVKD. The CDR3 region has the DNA TGTGCCATCAGTGACAGGACCGGCACTGAAGCTTTCTTT. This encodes CAISDRTGTEAFF.

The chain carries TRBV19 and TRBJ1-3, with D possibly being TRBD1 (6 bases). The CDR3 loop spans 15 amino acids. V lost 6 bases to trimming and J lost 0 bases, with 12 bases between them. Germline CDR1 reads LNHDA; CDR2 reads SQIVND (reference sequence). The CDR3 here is CASRIRQDSGNTIYF. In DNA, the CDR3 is TGTGCCAGTAGGATACGACAGGACTCTGGAAACACCATATATTTT.

The CDR3 reads CASSSGLGYGSQYF. CDR3 nucleotides: TGTGCCAGCAGCTCGGGCCTAGGGTATGGGTCGCAGTATTTT. The chain employs TRBV7-9 and TRBJ2-3; D is unresolved. V lost 4 bases to trimming and J lost 10 bases, with 18 bases between them. Germline V lookup: CDR1 SEHNR, CDR2 FQNEAQ (reference sequence). The CDR3 runs 14 residues.

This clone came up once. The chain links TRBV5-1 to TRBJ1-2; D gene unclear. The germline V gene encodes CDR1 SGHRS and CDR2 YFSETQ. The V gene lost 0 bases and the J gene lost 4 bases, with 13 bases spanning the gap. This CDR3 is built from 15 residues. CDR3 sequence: CASSLATSTLYGYTF. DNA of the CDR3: TGCGCCAGCAGCTTGGCCACATCCACCCTCTATGGCTACACCTTC. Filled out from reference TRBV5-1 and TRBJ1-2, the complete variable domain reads KAGVTQTPRYLIKTRGQQVTLSCSPISGHRSVSWYQQTPGQGLQFLFEYFSETQRNKGNFPGRFSGRQFSNSRSEMNVSTLELGDSALYLCASSLATSTLYGYTFGSGTRLTVV.

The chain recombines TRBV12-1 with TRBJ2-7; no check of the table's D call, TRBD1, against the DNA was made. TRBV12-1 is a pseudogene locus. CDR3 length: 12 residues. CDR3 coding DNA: TGTGCCAACCAGTTCAGCTCCTACGAGCAGTACTTC. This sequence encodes CANQFSSYEQYF.

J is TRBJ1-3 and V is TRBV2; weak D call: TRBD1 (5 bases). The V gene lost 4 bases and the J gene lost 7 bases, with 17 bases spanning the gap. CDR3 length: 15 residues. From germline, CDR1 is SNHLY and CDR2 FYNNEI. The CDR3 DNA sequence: TGTGCCAGCAGTGGTGGGGACGGGTCAGGTAACACCATATATTTT. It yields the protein CASSGGDGSGNTIYF.

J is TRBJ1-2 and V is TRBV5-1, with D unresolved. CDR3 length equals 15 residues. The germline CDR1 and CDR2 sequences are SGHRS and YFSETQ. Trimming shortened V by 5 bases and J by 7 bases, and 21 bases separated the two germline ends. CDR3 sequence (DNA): TGCGCCAGCAGTTTAGCACTCGACACCCCCCCTGGCTACACCTTC. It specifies CASSLALDTPPGYTF.

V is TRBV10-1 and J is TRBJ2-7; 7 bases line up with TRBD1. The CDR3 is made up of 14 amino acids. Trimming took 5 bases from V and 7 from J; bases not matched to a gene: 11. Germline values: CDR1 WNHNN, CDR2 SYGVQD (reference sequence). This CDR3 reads CASSRDRMAGEQYF. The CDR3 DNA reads TGCGCCAGCAGTCGGGACAGAATGGCGGGTGAGCAGTACTTC.

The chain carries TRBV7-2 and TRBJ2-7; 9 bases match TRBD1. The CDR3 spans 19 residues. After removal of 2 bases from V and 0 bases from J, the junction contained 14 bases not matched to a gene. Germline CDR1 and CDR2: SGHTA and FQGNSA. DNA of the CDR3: TGTGCCAGCAGCTTAAGGGCACCCCCGGGACAGGGACCCTCCTACGAGCAGTACTTC. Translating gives CASSLRAPPGQGPSYEQYF.

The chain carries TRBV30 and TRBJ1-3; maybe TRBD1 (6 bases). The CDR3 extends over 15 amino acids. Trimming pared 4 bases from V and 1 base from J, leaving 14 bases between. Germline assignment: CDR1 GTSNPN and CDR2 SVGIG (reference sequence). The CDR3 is CAWNRRGGSGNTIYF. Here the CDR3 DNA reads TGTGCCTGGAATAGGAGGGGGGGATCTGGAAACACCATATATTTT. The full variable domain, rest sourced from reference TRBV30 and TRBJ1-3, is SQTIHQWPATLVQPVGSPLSLECTVEGTSNPNLYWYRQAAGRGLQLLFYSVGIGQISSEVPQNLSASRPQDRQFILSSKKLLLSDSGFYLCAWNRRGGSGNTIYFGEGSWLTVV.

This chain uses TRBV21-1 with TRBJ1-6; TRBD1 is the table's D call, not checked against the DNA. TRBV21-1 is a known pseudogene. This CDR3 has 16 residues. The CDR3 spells CASSTISRQYNSPLHF. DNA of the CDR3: TGTGCCAGCAGCACTATCTCCCGACAGTATAATTCACCCCTCCACTTT.